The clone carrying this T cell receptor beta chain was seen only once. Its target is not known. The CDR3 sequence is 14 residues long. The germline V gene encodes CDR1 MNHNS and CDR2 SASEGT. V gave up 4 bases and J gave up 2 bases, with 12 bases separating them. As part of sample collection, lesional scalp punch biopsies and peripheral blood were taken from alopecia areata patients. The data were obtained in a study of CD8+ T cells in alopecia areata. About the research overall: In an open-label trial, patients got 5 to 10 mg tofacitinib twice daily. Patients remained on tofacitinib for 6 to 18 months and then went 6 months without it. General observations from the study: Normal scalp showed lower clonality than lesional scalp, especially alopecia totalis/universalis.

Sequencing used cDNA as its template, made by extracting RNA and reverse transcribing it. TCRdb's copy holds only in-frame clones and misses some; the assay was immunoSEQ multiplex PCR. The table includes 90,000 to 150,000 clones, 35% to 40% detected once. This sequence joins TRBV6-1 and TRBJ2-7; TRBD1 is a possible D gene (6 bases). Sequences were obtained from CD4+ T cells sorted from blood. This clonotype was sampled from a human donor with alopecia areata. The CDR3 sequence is CASSAVTGPYEQYF. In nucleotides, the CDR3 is TGTGCCAGCAGTGCGGTGACAGGCCCCTACGAGCAGTACTTC.